The 24 T cell receptor beta chains below all came from one sample that was sequenced in a study of OX40 agonist ivuxolimab in advanced cancers. Using immunoSEQ multiplex PCR, the repertoire was profiled, and TCRdb retains in-frame clones only, with some absent. Of approximately 90,000 clones detected, roughly nine tenths appear once; the ten largest clones hold about 0.31%. The material was CD4+ or CD8+ T cells sorted from blood, obtained in a trial of the OX40 agonist ivuxolimab. All receptors derive from an adult with an advanced solid tumor such as melanoma, head and neck, liver or kidney cancer.

J is TRBJ2-4 and V is TRBV6-1; unclear D gene. Germline V CDR1 and CDR2: MNHNS, SASEGT. CDR3 length: 14 amino acids. Trimming removed 8 bases from V and 1 base from J, with 12 bases in between. The CDR3, as DNA: TGTGCCAGCGATTTCAGGCCGGCCAAAAACATTCAGTACTTC. This codes for CASDFRPAKNIQYF.

This clone was recorded a few times. The chain is built from TRBV29-1 and TRBJ2-7; 11 positions match TRBD2. Germline lookup yields CDR1 SQVTM and CDR2 ANQGSEA. Unmatched junction bases numbered 8, after V lost 4 bases and J lost 3 bases. The CDR3 sequence is 15 residues long. CDR3 bases: TGCAGCGTTGGGGGTCTAGCGGGAGGTCTCTACGAGCAGTACTTC. Residues: CSVGGLAGGLYEQYF.

The chain uses TRBV25-1 and TRBJ2-2; TRBD2 matches at 7 bases. The germline V gene encodes CDR1 MGHDK and CDR2 SYGVNS. The CDR3 has 16 residues. V was pared by 6 bases and J by 2 bases, with 9 bases of the junction left unmatched. CDR3 sequence reads: CASSPLGGGNTGELFF. The CDR3 DNA is TGTGCCAGCAGCCCTCTTGGCGGGGGTAACACCGGGGAGCTGTTTTTT.

This clone was recorded only once. As DNA, the CDR3 is TGTGCCTCCCTGCCCAGGTTGGTGAACACTGAAGCTTTCTTT. It encodes CASLPRLVNTEAFF. The rearrangement links TRBV30 to TRBJ1-1; D is unresolved. In germline, CDR1 is GTSNPN, CDR2 SVGIG (reference sequence). Deletions cut 7 bases from V and 0 bases from J, with 15 bases between. The CDR3 consists of 14 residues.

The chain uses TRBV29-1 and TRBJ2-7; D possibly corresponds to TRBD2 (5 bases). The CDR3 is made up of 14 amino acids. Germline V CDR1 and CDR2: SQVTM, ANQGSEA. The V gene lost 4 bases and the J gene lost 0 bases, with 13 bases spanning the gap. The CDR3 loop reads CSVVHGRDSYEQYF. CDR3 sequence (DNA): TGCAGCGTTGTTCACGGCCGGGACTCCTACGAGCAGTACTTC.

The CDR3 DNA reads as TGCGCCAGCAGCGCCCTAGACGGGAACACTGAAGCTTTCTTT. It translates to CASSALDGNTEAFF. The genes are TRBV5-1 and TRBJ1-1, with D uncertain. Germline V gene lookup returns CDR1 SGHRS and CDR2 YFSETQ. V was pared by 4 bases and J by 1 base, with 11 bases between. CDR3 length: 14 residues.

The chain couples TRBV7-2 to TRBJ2-2; D not resolved. From germline, CDR1 is SGHTA and CDR2 FQGNSA. The CDR3 length is 13 residues. Trimming shortened V by 5 bases and J by 6 bases, and 10 bases separated the two germline ends. Written as DNA, the CDR3 is TGTGCCAGCAGCCCAGCTGGAGCCGGGGAGCTGTTTTTT. It encodes CASSPAGAGELFF.

There are a few counts of this clone. The CDR3 sequence: CASSYSGGEQFF. The CDR3 coding sequence is TGTGCCAGCAGCTATTCCGGTGGAGAGCAGTTCTTC. The gene calls are TRBV7-9 and TRBJ2-1; no reliable D call. CDR3 length equals 12 residues. V was trimmed by 4 bases and J by 10 bases, leaving 11 bases between them. CDR1 SEHNR and CDR2 FQNEAQ come from the germline V gene (reference sequence).

V gene TRBV28 combines with J gene TRBJ1-2; D is unclear. Germline assignment: CDR1 MDHEN and CDR2 SYDVKM. The CDR3 runs 11 residues. The ends were cut back, 1 base at V and 4 bases at J, with 1 base in the middle. This CDR3 is CASSLSYGYTF. CDR3 DNA: TGTGCCAGCAGTTTATCCTATGGCTACACCTTC.

Turning to this clone: At one end, the junction sequence differs from germline, possibly due to a read error. The V gene is TRBV6-5, the J gene TRBJ2-7; no firm D call. The CDR3 is made up of 12 amino acids. In germline, CDR1 is MNHEY, CDR2 SVGAGI. The CDR3 DNA reads as TGTGCCAGCAGTACGTCCGCCTACGAGCAGCACTTC. Its protein is CASSTSAYEQHF.

The rearrangement uses TRBV27 and TRBJ2-1; D is unclear. The CDR3 runs to 12 residues. Germline V gene lookup returns CDR1 MNHEY and CDR2 SMNVEV (reference sequence). Deletions cut 5 bases from V and 11 bases from J, with 13 bases between. This chain's CDR3 is CASSPFPEKQFF. Here the CDR3 DNA reads TGTGCCAGCAGTCCTTTCCCCGAGAAGCAGTTCTTC.

J is TRBJ2-1 and V is TRBV15; a weak D match, TRBD2 (6 bases). The CDR3 runs to 16 residues. Trimming shortened V by 0 bases and J by 4 bases, and 13 bases separated the two germline ends. Germline V gives CDR1 LNHNV, CDR2 YYDKDF (reference sequence). CDR3 nucleotide sequence: TGTGCCACCAGCAGAGATTTTTGGGGGGTATACAATGAGCAGTTCTTC. Translating gives CATSRDFWGVYNEQFF. The full variable domain, in which reference TRBV15 and TRBJ2-1 provide the parts outside the CDR3, is DAMVIQNPRYQVTQFGKPVTLSCSQTLNHNVMYWYQQKSSQAPKLLFHYYDKDFNNEADTPDNFQSRRPNTSFCFLDIRSPGLGDTAMYLCATSRDFWGVYNEQFFGPGTRLTVL.

The chain links TRBV11-3 to TRBJ2-2; D possibly matches TRBD1 or TRBD2 (5 bases each). The length of the CDR3 is 14 residues. V lost 5 bases and J lost 8, with 15 bases in between. CDR1 and CDR2 (germline): SGHNT, YENEEA. The CDR3 nucleotides read TGTGCCAGCAGCCCCACTTGGGACGCGGGGGAGCTGTTTTTT. Protein sequence: CASSPTWDAGELFF.

The chain links TRBV30 to TRBJ2-1; D may be TRBD2 (7 bases). V was shortened by 7 bases and J by 8 bases, with 18 bases between the two germline ends. Per germline, CDR1 GTSNPN and CDR2 SVGIG (reference sequence). The CDR3 has 13 amino acids. CDR3 nucleotide sequence: TGTGCCTCAACTAGGGGGACTATGTATGAGCAGTTCTTC. Protein: CASTRGTMYEQFF.

The CDR3 sequence is CASSQGQGHTDTQYF. The CDR3 nucleotides read TGCGCCAGCAGCCAAGGTCAGGGCCACACAGATACGCAGTATTTT. V is TRBV4-3 and J is TRBJ2-3; maybe TRBD1 (5 bases). V was trimmed by 1 base and J by 2 bases, leaving 10 bases between them. This CDR3 has 15 amino acids. Germline values: CDR1 LGHNA, CDR2 YSLEER.

The chain is built from TRBV28 and TRBJ1-2, with a tentative D call TRBD1 (5 bases). Looked up from germline, CDR1 is MDHEN and CDR2 is SYDVKM. V lost 1 base, J lost 9 bases, and 9 bases lay in between. The CDR3 is 12 amino acids. CDR3 protein: CASSLSRESYTF. CDR3 in DNA: TGTGCCAGCAGTTTATCCAGGGAAAGCTACACCTTC.

The chain links TRBV19 to TRBJ1-4; TRBD1 matches at 10 bases. Trimming took 6 bases from V and 4 from J; bases not matched to a gene: 11. This CDR3 has 17 residues. CDR1 is LNHDA and CDR2 is SQIVND in the germline V gene (reference sequence). Here the CDR3 reads CASSLLMTGGNNEKLFF. CDR3 nucleotides: TGTGCCAGTAGCCTACTAATGACAGGGGGCAATAATGAAAAACTGTTTTTT.

The gene calls are TRBV7-2 and TRBJ2-5; possibly TRBD2 for D (5 bases). The CDR3 is made up of 13 amino acids. Germline lookup yields CDR1 SGHTA and CDR2 FQGNSA. V shed 3 bases and J shed 5 bases, with 10 bases lying between them. In nucleotides, the CDR3 is TGTGCCAGCAGCTTCCCAGCGGTGGAGACCCAGTACTTC. Translated, it gives CASSFPAVETQYF.

This chain joins TRBV6-5 and TRBJ2-5; tentatively, D is TRBD1 (6 bases). The CDR3 totals 14 residues. Germline CDR1 reads MNHEY; CDR2 reads SVGAGI. Trimming removed 6 bases at V and 1 base at J, with 12 bases between. The CDR3 DNA reads TGTGCCAGCAGCTACACAGGGACCCAAGAGACCCAGTACTTC. This codes for CASSYTGTQETQYF.

The chain employs TRBV4-3 and TRBJ1-5, with TRBD1 matching over 9 bases. V was pared by 5 bases and J by 0 bases, with 8 bases of the junction left unmatched. The CDR3 is 17 amino acids. CDR1 LGHNA and CDR2 YSLEER come from the germline V gene. The CDR3 sequence is CASSYPTGGYSNQPQHF. CDR3 coding DNA: TGCGCCAGCAGCTACCCGACAGGGGGTTATAGCAATCAGCCCCAGCATTTT.

The chain recombines TRBV25-1 with TRBJ1-3; no definite D call. This CDR3 comprises 14 residues. Per germline, CDR1 MGHDK and CDR2 SYGVNS. The V end was cut by 0 bases, the J end by 0 bases, with 3 bases between. This CDR3 is CASSEYGSGNTIYF. CDR3 coding DNA: TGTGCCAGCAGTGAATACGGCTCTGGAAACACCATATATTTT.

A word on this clone: Different DNA sequences within this sample yield the same CDR3. The DNA of the CDR3 is TGCGCCAGCAGCTTCAATAGACAGGGCTACGAGCAGTACTTC. Its translation is CASSFNRQGYEQYF. The chain has TRBV5-1 and TRBJ2-7; TRBD1 matches 7 bases. V trimming: 2 bases; J trimming: 3 bases; junction bases outside the gene matches: 5. The CDR3 is made up of 14 amino acids. Germline loops: CDR1 SGHRS, CDR2 YFSETQ.

The gene calls are TRBV10-3 and TRBJ1-1, with 12 bases matching TRBD1. This CDR3 is built from 16 residues. The J segment lost 6 bases and the V segment lost 6 bases, leaving 11 bases of the junction unmatched. CDR1 is ENHRY and CDR2 is SYGVKD in the germline V gene. CDR3 region: CAISEAGTGGGPEAFF. The DNA for the CDR3 is TGTGCCATCAGCGAAGCCGGGACAGGGGGCGGCCCTGAAGCTTTCTTT.

The chain combines TRBV9 with TRBJ1-1, with D hard to call. Germline V gives CDR1 SGDLS, CDR2 YYNGEE. Trimming removed 4 bases at V and 6 bases at J, with 16 bases between. The CDR3 is made up of 14 amino acids. The CDR3 nucleotides are TGTGCCAGCAGCACCCTGTCGGCGGGCGCTGAAGCTTTCTTT. Amino acids: CASSTLSAGAEAFF.